The 14 T cell receptor beta chains below all came from one sample that was sequenced in a study of T-cell memory formation after mild COVID-19. TCRdb processed the 5' RACE reads anew with MiXCR; each CDR3 protein has one entry. The sample contains just over 400,000 distinct CDR3 sequences, 20% to 30% of which appear only once. The specimen was PBMCs or a T cell subset sorted from them (not recorded which). Source of these receptors: an adult woman who had mild COVID-19 (a few samples of this study predate the infection). Cell type and time point are not known.

In DNA, the CDR3 is TGTGCCAGCAGCAAAAGTCTAGCGGGGGGGCCTATCGCTGGGGCCAACGTCCTGACTTTC. Its translation: CASSKSLAGGPIAGANVLTF. This rearrangement joins TRBV21-1 to TRBJ2-6; the table names TRBD2, a call not compared with the DNA. TRBV21-1 is a pseudogene. The CDR3 length is 20 residues.

The V and J genes are TRBV20-1 and TRBJ2-7; possible D gene TRBD2, 7 bases. The CDR3 contains 16 residues. Germline values: CDR1 DFQATT, CDR2 SNEGSKA (reference sequence). V was shortened by 2 bases and J by 5 bases, with 22 bases between the two germline ends. CDR3 in amino acids: CSARWPLGGRINEQYF. The CDR3 DNA sequence: TGCAGTGCTAGATGGCCCCTGGGGGGGCGCATCAACGAGCAGTACTTC.

The genes are TRBV29-1 and TRBJ1-1; 7 bases align to TRBD1. Germline V gene sequence: CDR1 SQVTM, CDR2 ANQGSEA. This CDR3 contains 13 residues. Germline trimming cut 6 bases from V and 0 bases from J; bases unmatched to any gene: 4. For the CDR3, the DNA is TGCAGCGTGAACAGGGGCATGAACACTGAAGCTTTCTTT. Translated, it gives CSVNRGMNTEAFF.

This clonotype has more than one count but fewer than ten. V gene TRBV7-8 combines with J gene TRBJ1-1, with D hard to call. CDR3 length: 15 residues. Between the trimmed V and J ends, which lost 4 bases and 0 bases, there was a span of 12 bases. The germline V gene encodes CDR1 SGHVS and CDR2 FQNEAQ. The CDR3 DNA reads TGTGCCAGCAGCTCACCAAAAGAGATGAACACTGAAGCTTTCTTT. This translates into CASSSPKEMNTEAFF.

The table lists this clonotype with a few counts. This chain links TRBV11-2 with TRBJ2-7; 9 positions agree with TRBD2. This CDR3 contains 16 residues. The V gene's germline CDR1 is SGHAT and CDR2 FQNNGV. Trimming took 0 bases from V and 4 from J; bases not matched to a gene: 7. CDR3 nucleotide sequence: TGTGCCAGCAGCTTAGAGGGCGCGGGAGGGGTATACGAGCAGTACTTC. It yields the protein CASSLEGAGGVYEQYF.

V gene TRBV18 combines with J gene TRBJ2-7; 7 bases match TRBD1. The CDR3 totals 12 residues. The V gene end was trimmed by 5 bases and the J gene end by 5 bases; junction bases not matched to a gene: 3. Germline CDR1 and CDR2: KGHSH and LQKENI. CDR3 DNA: TGTGCCAGCTCAATGGACAGGAACGAGCAGTACTTC. This encodes CASSMDRNEQYF. The full variable domain, rest sourced from reference TRBV18 and TRBJ2-7, is NAGVMQNPRHLVRRRGQEARLRCSPMKGHSHVYWYRQLPEEGLKFMVYLQKENIIDESGMPKERFSAEFPKEGPSILRIQQVVRGDSAAYFCASSMDRNEQYFGPGTRLTVT.

This clonotype was detected a few times. The chain combines TRBV4-1 with TRBJ2-2; TRBD2 matches 11 bases. With V trimmed by 4 bases and J by 2 bases, 6 bases remained unmatched. Germline V gene data show CDR1 as MGHRA and CDR2 as YSYEKL. The CDR3 spans 17 residues. CDR3 loop: CASSLVGLADNTGELFF. The CDR3 nucleotides read TGCGCCAGCAGCCTCGTGGGACTAGCGGATAACACCGGGGAGCTGTTTTTT.

V usage is TRBV5-1 and J usage is TRBJ1-1; 7 bases line up with TRBD1. In germline, CDR1 is SGHRS, CDR2 YFSETQ. J was trimmed by 10 bases and V by 3 bases; bases with no gene match: 18. This CDR3 contains 16 residues. This CDR3 reads CASSSGGGAFKAAAFF. The DNA for the CDR3 is TGCGCCAGCAGCTCGGGAGGGGGCGCGTTTAAAGCGGCAGCTTTCTTT.

This clonotype has only a few counts. The chain recombines TRBV12-3 or TRBV12-4 with TRBJ2-1, with D perhaps assigned TRBD1 or TRBD2 (5 bases each). The CDR3 runs 14 residues. Deletions cut 3 bases from V and 6 bases from J, with 12 bases between. CDR3: CASSFTGTGNEQFF. The CDR3 bases are TGTGCCAGCAGTTTTACCGGGACGGGCAATGAGCAGTTCTTC.

This clonotype was detected a few times. This chain uses TRBV19 with TRBJ1-1, with 8 bases fitting TRBD1. V shed 3 bases, J shed 2 bases, and the junction held 8 bases outside the gene matches. The CDR3 covers 16 residues. CDR1 and CDR2 from the germline V gene are LNHDA and SQIVND (reference sequence). The CDR3 sequence is CASSILLTGVNTEAFF. The CDR3 DNA sequence: TGTGCCAGTAGTATCCTCCTGACAGGGGTTAACACTGAAGCTTTCTTT. Supplemented by reference TRBV19 and TRBJ1-1, the full variable domain reads DGGITQSPKYLFRKEGQNVTLSCEQNLNHDAMYWYRQDPGQGLRLIYYSQIVNDFQKGDIAEGYSVSREKKESFPLTVTSAQKNPTAFYLCASSILLTGVNTEAFFGQGTRLTVV.

The chain joins TRBV5-1 to TRBJ2-3; 9 nucleotides align to TRBD2. The CDR3 runs to 19 residues. J lost 0 bases, V lost 4 bases, and 15 bases had no gene match. Germline V lookup: CDR1 SGHRS, CDR2 YFSETQ. This chain's CDR3 is CASSLASGIEFGSTDTQYF. The CDR3 nucleotides read TGCGCCAGCAGCCTTGCTAGCGGGATCGAGTTTGGGAGCACAGATACGCAGTATTTT.

The CDR3 is CASRGPNLSEQYF. CDR3 coding DNA: TGTGCCAGCAGAGGCCCAAACCTTTCCGAGCAGTACTTC. This sequence joins TRBV6-5 and TRBJ2-7; D remains unclear. V was trimmed by 6 bases and J by 6 bases, leaving 15 bases between them. The CDR3 loop spans 13 amino acids. Germline values: CDR1 MNHEY, CDR2 SVGAGI.

The V call is TRBV6-6, the J call TRBJ2-7; D perhaps matches TRBD2 (5 bases). With 6 bases removed from V and 7 bases from J, the gap between germline ends came to 25 bases. Per germline, CDR1 MNHNY and CDR2 SVGAGI (reference sequence). The CDR3 loop spans 16 amino acids. CDR3 amino acids: CASSNTHGKAPQEQYF. CDR3 nucleotides: TGTGCCAGCAGCAACACCCACGGGAAGGCCCCGCAAGAGCAGTACTTC.

This clonotype was detected ten times or more. The chain is built from TRBV5-1 and TRBJ2-7; possibly TRBD1 for D (6 bases). Germline values: CDR1 SGHRS, CDR2 YFSETQ. Trimming removed 0 bases at V and 2 bases at J, with 12 bases between. The CDR3 totals 15 residues. The CDR3 DNA reads as TGCGCCAGCAGCTTGGATGTGGGGGCGACCTACGAGCAGTACTTC. This gives the protein CASSLDVGATYEQYF. Using reference TRBV5-1 and TRBJ2-7 for the parts outside the CDR3, the full variable domain is KAGVTQTPRYLIKTRGQQVTLSCSPISGHRSVSWYQQTPGQGLQFLFEYFSETQRNKGNFPGRFSGRQFSNSRSEMNVSTLELGDSALYLCASSLDVGATYEQYFGPGTRLTVT.